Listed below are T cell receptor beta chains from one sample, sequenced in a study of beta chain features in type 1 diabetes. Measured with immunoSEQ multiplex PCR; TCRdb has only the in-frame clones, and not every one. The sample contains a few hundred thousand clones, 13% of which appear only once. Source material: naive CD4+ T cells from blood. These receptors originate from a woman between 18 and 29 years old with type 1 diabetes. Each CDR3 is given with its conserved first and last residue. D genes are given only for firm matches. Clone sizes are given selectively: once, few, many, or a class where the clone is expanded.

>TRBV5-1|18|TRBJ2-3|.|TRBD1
CASSFQRPDRGRADTQYF
TGCGCCAGCAGCTTTCAGAGGCCGGACAGGGGGCGCGCAGATACGCAGTATTTT
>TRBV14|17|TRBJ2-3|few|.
CASSRHSGIPSTDTQYF
TGTGCCAGCAGCCGACATAGCGGTATACCTAGCACAGATACGCAGTATTTT
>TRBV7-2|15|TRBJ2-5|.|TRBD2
CASSLGLAGAETQYF
TGTGCCAGCAGCTTAGGGCTAGCGGGAGCGGAGACCCAGTACTTC
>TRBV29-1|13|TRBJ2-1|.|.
CSVAMGRRNEQFF
TGCAGCGTTGCGATGGGGAGGCGTAATGAGCAGTTCTTC
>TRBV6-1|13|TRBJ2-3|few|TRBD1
CASSGQGLDTQYF
TGTGCCAGCAGTGGACAGGGTTTGGATACGCAGTATTTT
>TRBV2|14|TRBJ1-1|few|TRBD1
CASKGTGGNTEAFF
TGTGCCAGCAAGGGGACAGGAGGGAACACTGAAGCTTTCTTT
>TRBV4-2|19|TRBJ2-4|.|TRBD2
CASSQRPGLSGRAEDIQYF
TGTGCCAGCAGCCAACGTCCGGGCCTTAGCGGGAGGGCCGAGGACATTCAGTACTTC
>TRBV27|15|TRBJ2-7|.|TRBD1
CASSSHQQGAGEQYF
TGTGCCAGCAGTTCCCATCAACAGGGGGCGGGCGAGCAGTACTTC
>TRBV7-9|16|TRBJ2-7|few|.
CASSLPYGVPPREQYF
TGTGCCAGCAGCTTACCTTACGGGGTCCCTCCTAGGGAGCAGTACTTC
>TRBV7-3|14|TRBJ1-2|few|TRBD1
CASSRDSLDYGYTF
TGTGCCAGCAGCCGGGACAGTCTCGACTATGGCTACACCTTC
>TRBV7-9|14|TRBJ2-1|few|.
CASSLRVKPNEQFF
TGTGCCAGCAGTCTCCGGGTAAAACCCAATGAGCAGTTCTTC
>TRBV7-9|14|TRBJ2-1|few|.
CASSLDPQYNEQFF
TGTGCCAGCAGCTTAGATCCCCAATACAATGAGCAGTTCTTC
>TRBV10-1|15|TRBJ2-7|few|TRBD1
CASSLGTGTDYEQYF
TGCGCCAGCAGCCTCGGGACAGGGACAGACTACGAGCAGTACTTC
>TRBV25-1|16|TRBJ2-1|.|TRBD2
CASSGSSGSSYNEQFF
TGTGCCAGCAGTGGCTCTAGCGGGAGTTCCTACAATGAGCAGTTCTTC
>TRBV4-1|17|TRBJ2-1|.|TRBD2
CASSQATSGRATSEQFF
TGCGCCAGCAGCCAAGCCACTAGCGGGAGGGCCACCAGTGAGCAGTTCTTC
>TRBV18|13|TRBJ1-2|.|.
CASSPGLADGYTF
TGTGCCAGCTCACCCGGACTGGCGGATGGCTACACCTTC
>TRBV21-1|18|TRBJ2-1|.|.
CASPFGVAGASWGNEQFF
TGTGCCAGCCCCTTCGGAGTAGCGGGAGCTTCCTGGGGGAATGAGCAGTTCTTC
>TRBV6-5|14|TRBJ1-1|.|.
CASSYDRVNTEAFF
TGTGCCAGCAGTTACGACAGAGTGAACACTGAAGCTTTCTTT
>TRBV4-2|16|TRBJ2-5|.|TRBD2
CASSQEGGLARETQYF
TGTGCCAGCAGCCAAGAAGGGGGACTAGCCCGAGAGACCCAGTACTTC
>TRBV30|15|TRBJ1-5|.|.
CAWSPSWTNPSAQHF
TGTGCCTGGAGTCCGTCGTGGACAAATCCTTCGGCCCAGCATTTT
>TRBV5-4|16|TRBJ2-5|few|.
CASSTGGILYQETQYF
TGTGCCAGCAGCACAGGAGGGATTCTATACCAAGAGACCCAGTACTTC
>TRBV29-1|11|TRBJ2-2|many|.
CSVGRGGELFF
TGCAGCGTTGGGCGGGGCGGGGAGCTGTTTTTT
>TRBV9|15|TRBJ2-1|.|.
CASSVDPSSYNEQFF
TGTGCCAGCAGCGTAGATCCGAGCTCCTACAATGAGCAGTTCTTC
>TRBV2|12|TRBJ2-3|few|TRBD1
CASRTGADTQYF
TGTGCCAGCAGGACAGGGGCAGATACGCAGTATTTT
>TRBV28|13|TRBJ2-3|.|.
CASSPGGTNTQYF
TGTGCCAGCAGTCCGGGGGGCACGAATACGCAGTATTTT
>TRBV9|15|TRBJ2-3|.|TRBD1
CASSVGQGPTDTQYF
TGTGCCAGCAGCGTAGGACAGGGGCCCACAGATACGCAGTATTTT
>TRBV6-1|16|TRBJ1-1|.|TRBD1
CASSERDRGLNTEAFF
TGTGCCAGCAGTGAAAGGGACAGGGGTCTGAACACTGAAGCTTTCTTT
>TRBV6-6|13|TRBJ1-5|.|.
CATHGGPRQPQHF
TGTGCCACTCACGGAGGGCCAAGGCAGCCCCAGCATTTT
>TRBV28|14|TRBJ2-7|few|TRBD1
CASRRGQGTYEQYF
TGTGCCAGCAGACGAGGACAGGGAACCTACGAGCAGTACTTC
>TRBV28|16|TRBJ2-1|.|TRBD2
CASSSPTSASYNEQFF
TGTGCCAGCAGTTCCCCCACTAGCGCGTCCTACAATGAGCAGTTCTTC
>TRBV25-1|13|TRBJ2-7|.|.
CASSRGGAYEQYF
TGTGCCAGCTCACGTGGGGGCGCGTACGAGCAGTACTTC
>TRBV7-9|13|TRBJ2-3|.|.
CASSFSSTDTQYF
TGTGCCAGCAGCTTTAGCAGCACAGATACGCAGTATTTT
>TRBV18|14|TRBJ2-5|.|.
CASSPQGHRETQYF
TGTGCCAGCTCACCACAGGGGCACCGAGAGACCCAGTACTTC
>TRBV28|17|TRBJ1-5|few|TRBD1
CASSPRQGLYSNQPQHF
TGTGCCAGCAGTCCAAGACAGGGGCTTTATAGCAATCAGCCCCAGCATTTT
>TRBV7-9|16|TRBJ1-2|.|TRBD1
CASSLAGQGSNYGYTF
TGTGCCAGCAGCTTGGCGGGACAGGGGAGTAACTATGGCTACACCTTC
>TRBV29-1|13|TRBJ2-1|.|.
CSVEPTENNEQFF
TGCAGCGTTGAACCGACAGAAAACAATGAGCAGTTCTTC
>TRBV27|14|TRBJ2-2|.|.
CASSYTGFIGELFF
TGTGCCAGCAGCTATACAGGGTTCATCGGGGAGCTGTTTTTT
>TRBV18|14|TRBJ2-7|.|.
CASSPPGTPYEQYF
TGTGCCAGCTCACCACCCGGGACACCCTACGAGCAGTACTTC
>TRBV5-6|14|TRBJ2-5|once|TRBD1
CASSSGQGGETQYF
TGTGCCAGCAGCTCGGGACAGGGAGGGGAGACCCAGTACTTC
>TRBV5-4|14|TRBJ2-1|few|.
CASSLFSGYNEQFF
TGTGCCAGCAGCTTGTTTAGTGGCTACAATGAGCAGTTCTTC
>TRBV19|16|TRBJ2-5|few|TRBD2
CASTKAGGPSGETQYF
TGTGCCAGTACCAAAGCGGGAGGGCCCTCGGGAGAGACCCAGTACTTC
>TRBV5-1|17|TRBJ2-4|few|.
CASSPLGVQLAKNIQYF
TGCGCCAGCAGCCCGCTAGGGGTACAGCTAGCCAAAAACATTCAGTACTTC
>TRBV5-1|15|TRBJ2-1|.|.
CASSLVGSAGNEQFF
TGCGCCAGCAGCTTGGTCGGGAGTGCGGGGAATGAGCAGTTCTTC
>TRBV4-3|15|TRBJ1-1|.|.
CASSQDRGPNTEAFF
TGCGCCAGCAGCCAAGACAGGGGACCGAACACTGAAGCTTTCTTT
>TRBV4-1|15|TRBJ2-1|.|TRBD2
CASSQGTSGRFEQFF
TGCGCCAGCAGCCAAGGCACTAGCGGGAGGTTTGAGCAGTTCTTC